Below, 28 T cell receptor beta chains from the same sample are listed, as sequenced in a study of cytomegalovirus exposure and HLA in healthy donors. Primers: 60 Vbeta forward and 13 Jbeta reverse. Generated by immunoSEQ multiplex PCR, the TCRdb table keeps only in-frame clones and is missing some. The sample has roughly 92,000 clones, nearly 80% seen once. Sequenced sample: PBMCs. These receptors were obtained from a woman between 50 and 59 years old in good health and CMV-seropositive.

The V call is TRBV11-2, the J call TRBJ1-1; maybe TRBD1 (5 bases). The germline gives CDR1 SGHAT, CDR2 FQNNGV. This CDR3 has 15 amino acids. V lost 1 base to trimming and J lost 0 bases, with 9 bases between them. The CDR3 spells CASSLAGQMNTEAFF. CDR3 in DNA: TGTGCCAGCAGCTTAGCTGGACAAATGAACACTGAAGCTTTCTTT.

The chain recombines TRBV1 with TRBJ2-4; the table gives TRBD1 as D, unverified against the DNA. TRBV1 is tagged as a pseudogene. The CDR3 spans 16 residues. CDR3 residues: CTSSPGQGFAKNIQYF. In DNA form, the CDR3 reads TGCACCAGCAGCCCAGGACAGGGGTTTGCCAAAAACATTCAGTACTTC.

The chain combines TRBV10-3 with TRBJ2-1; D not resolved. V lost 10 bases and J lost 4, with 11 bases in between. From germline, CDR1 is ENHRY and CDR2 SYGVKD. There are 12 residues in the CDR3. CDR3 amino acids: CATNEAYNEQFF. In nucleotides, the CDR3 is TGTGCCACCAATGAAGCGTACAATGAGCAGTTCTTC.

CDR3 nucleotides: TGCGCCAGCAGCTTGGGGACAGGGGCTAACTATGGCTACACCTTC. Its translation: CASSLGTGANYGYTF. The chain links TRBV5-1 to TRBJ1-2, with 9 bases identical to TRBD1. Germline V gives CDR1 SGHRS, CDR2 YFSETQ. The CDR3 contains 15 residues. V gave up 0 bases and J gave up 0 bases; unmatched junction bases: 0.

The rearrangement joins TRBV2 to TRBJ1-6, with D perhaps TRBD1 (5 bases). This CDR3 is 14 amino acids long. From germline, CDR1 is SNHLY and CDR2 FYNNEI. Trimming shortened V by 5 bases and J by 7 bases, and 12 bases separated the two germline ends. The CDR3 spells CASSTGLQNSPLHF. CDR3 bases: TGTGCCAGCAGTACGGGACTCCAGAATTCACCCCTCCACTTT.

This clone was seen a few times. This chain uses TRBV6-1 with TRBJ2-1; possible D gene TRBD2, 5 bases. V was pared by 6 bases and J by 9 bases, with 15 bases between. Germline V lookup: CDR1 MNHNS, CDR2 SASEGT. This CDR3 is 13 amino acids long. This chain's CDR3 is CASRPNLAGEQFF. CDR3 bases: TGTGCCAGCAGACCTAACCTAGCTGGTGAGCAGTTCTTC.

This clone was found once. CDR3 protein: CSVSSDLRRGGETQYF. CDR3 bases: TGCAGCGTTTCTTCGGATCTGAGAAGGGGAGGAGAGACCCAGTACTTC. The chain combines TRBV29-1 with TRBJ2-5; D may be TRBD2 (6 bases). The ends were cut back, 5 bases at V and 4 bases at J, with 23 bases in the middle. This CDR3 region has 16 residues. Germline CDR1 and CDR2: SQVTM and ANQGSEA.

This clone was detected only once. The chain employs TRBV5-6 and TRBJ2-7, with D possibly matching TRBD1 (5 bases). CDR3 length equals 14 residues. CDR1 is SGHDT and CDR2 is YYEEEE in the germline V gene. V gave up 1 base and J gave up 7 bases, with 15 bases separating them. The CDR3 loop is CASSLQGALREQYF. CDR3 bases: TGTGCCAGCAGCTTGCAAGGGGCGTTAAGAGAGCAGTACTTC.

This clone has only a few counts. V is TRBV2 and J is TRBJ2-1; D perhaps matches TRBD2 (5 bases). With 4 bases removed from V and 9 bases from J, the gap between germline ends came to 13 bases. In germline, CDR1 is SNHLY, CDR2 FYNNEI. The CDR3 is 13 residues long. CDR3 bases: TGTGCCAGCAGTGCCCGGGGTGGAGGTGAGCAGTTCTTC. This translates into CASSARGGGEQFF.

V is TRBV6-5 and J is TRBJ2-1, with a tentative D call TRBD2 (5 bases). This CDR3 spans 14 amino acids. Per the germline V gene, CDR1 is MNHEY and CDR2 is SVGAGI. Trimming pared 6 bases from V and 0 bases from J, leaving 9 bases between. The CDR3 sequence: CASRPGSSYNEQFF. The CDR3 DNA reads as TGTGCCAGCAGGCCGGGGAGCTCCTACAATGAGCAGTTCTTC.

This chain uses TRBV5-1 with TRBJ2-5, with D maybe TRBD1 (6 bases). Trimming removed 3 bases from V and 0 bases from J, with 18 bases in between. Germline V gives CDR1 SGHRS, CDR2 YFSETQ. CDR3 length: 17 amino acids. The CDR3 loop is CASSSIPIDRYQETQYF. The CDR3 DNA sequence: TGCGCCAGCAGCTCAATTCCCATCGACAGGTACCAAGAGACCCAGTACTTC.

The chain carries TRBV7-8 and TRBJ2-7; TRBD2 aligns across 13 bases. J gave up 4 bases and V 0 bases, and 3 bases lay outside the gene matches. Germline-derived CDR1 and CDR2 are SGHVS and FQNEAQ. This CDR3 has 16 residues. In DNA, the CDR3 is TGTGCCAGCAGCTTAGCGGGACTAGCGGGGAGATACGAGCAGTACGTC. Its translation is CASSLAGLAGRYEQYV.

The V gene is TRBV7-2, the J gene TRBJ1-5, with 8 positions matching TRBD1. CDR3 length: 14 amino acids. Germline loops: CDR1 SGHTA, CDR2 FQGNSA. V gave up 3 bases and J gave up 3 bases; unmatched junction bases: 1. In DNA, the CDR3 is TGTGCCAGCAGCTTGGACAGGGACAATCAGCCCCAGCATTTT. This codes for CASSLDRDNQPQHF.

This rearrangement joins TRBV6-1 to TRBJ2-2; TRBD1 agrees at 10 bases. The CDR3 is 15 residues long. The V gene's germline CDR1 is MNHNS and CDR2 SASEGT. V dropped 7 bases and J dropped 3; count of bases not matched to a gene: 5. CDR3 sequence: CASTPGQGYTGELFF. The CDR3 bases are TGTGCCAGCACCCCGGGACAGGGGTACACCGGGGAGCTGTTTTTT.

This chain links TRBV18 with TRBJ2-6, with D perhaps TRBD2 (5 bases). The ends were cut back, 3 bases at V and 0 bases at J, with 18 bases in the middle. The CDR3 is 19 residues long. Germline-derived CDR1 and CDR2 are KGHSH and LQKENI. The CDR3, as DNA: TGTGCCAGCTCACCGGTAGCTAGCCCTAGCCGCTCTGGGGCCAACGTCCTGACTTTC. As protein: CASSPVASPSRSGANVLTF.

This clone was recorded only once. This chain links TRBV14 with TRBJ1-1; D remains ambiguous. Germline CDR1 SGHDN, CDR2 FVKESK. The CDR3 is made up of 14 amino acids. The germline V and J ends were trimmed by 4 bases and 6 bases, with 15 bases remaining between them. CDR3 DNA sequence: TGTGCCAGCAGCCTTAATACTTTGGGCGCTGAAGCTTTCTTT. Translating gives CASSLNTLGAEAFF.

The chain employs TRBV28 and TRBJ1-5; tentative D call: TRBD1 (6 bases). The V end was cut by 3 bases, the J end by 6 bases, with 12 bases between. Germline V CDR1 and CDR2: MDHEN, SYDVKM. The CDR3 has 14 residues. CDR3 DNA sequence: TGTGCCAGCAGTTTCCAACAGGGTTCTCAGCCCCAGCATTTT. Its protein product is CASSFQQGSQPQHF.

The chain is built from TRBV7-9 and TRBJ1-1; D is ambiguous. V dropped 3 bases and J dropped 12 bases, with 20 bases sitting between them. Germline assignment: CDR1 SEHNR and CDR2 FQNEAQ (reference sequence). The CDR3 consists of 14 residues. CDR3 region: CASSFHGERHSTFF. In nucleotides, the CDR3 is TGTGCCAGCAGCTTTCATGGGGAGAGACATTCGACTTTCTTT.

The chain is built from TRBV2 and TRBJ2-2; no clear D. The CDR3 consists of 13 residues. V lost 5 bases to trimming and J lost 5 bases, with 9 bases between them. Germline values: CDR1 SNHLY, CDR2 FYNNEI. The CDR3 region has the DNA TGTGCCAGCAGTCAAACTGCTACCGGGGAGCTGTTTTTT. The encoded protein is CASSQTATGELFF.

The gene calls are TRBV5-6 and TRBJ2-1; no firm D call. Germline CDR1 reads SGHDT; CDR2 reads YYEEEE. CDR3 length: 14 residues. Trimming shortened V by 2 bases and J by 0 bases, and 6 bases separated the two germline ends. CDR3: CASSFRSSYNEQFF. CDR3 coding DNA: TGTGCCAGCAGCTTTAGAAGCTCCTACAATGAGCAGTTCTTC. The variable domain in full, with the rest retrieved from reference TRBV5-6 and TRBJ2-1, is DAGVTQSPTHLIKTRGQQVTLRCSPKSGHDTVSWYQQALGQGPQFIFQYYEEEERQRGNFPDRFSGHQFPNYSSELNVNALLLGDSALYLCASSFRSSYNEQFFGPGTRLTVL.

The CDR3 spells CASSQVSTSNKGELFF. The CDR3 nucleotides read TGTGCCAGCAGCCAAGTCTCGACTAGTAATAAAGGGGAGCTGTTTTTT. The gene calls are TRBV14 and TRBJ2-2; tentative D call: TRBD2 (6 bases). The CDR3 sequence is 16 residues long. V was clipped by 1 base and J by 8 bases, with 17 bases between them. Germline V gene lookup returns CDR1 SGHDN and CDR2 FVKESK.

V is TRBV2 and J is TRBJ1-1, with D perhaps TRBD1 (5 bases). The CDR3 is 14 amino acids. CDR1 SNHLY and CDR2 FYNNEI come from the germline V gene. Trimming left V 8 bases short and J 1 base short, with 14 bases between. The CDR3 coding sequence is TGTGCCAGCGCTCGATATAGGGGGAACACTGAAGCTTTCTTT. Translated: CASARYRGNTEAFF. Supplemented by reference TRBV2 and TRBJ1-1, the full variable domain reads EPEVTQTPSHQVTQMGQEVILRCVPISNHLYFYWYRQILGQKVEFLVSFYNNEISEKSEIFDDQFSVERPDGSNFTLKIRSTKLEDSAMYFCASARYRGNTEAFFGQGTRLTVV.

The rearrangement joins TRBV19 to TRBJ2-2; 11 nucleotides agree with TRBD2. V was clipped by 8 bases and J by 6 bases; unmatched bases: 5. This CDR3 is 14 amino acids long. Germline lookup yields CDR1 LNHDA and CDR2 SQIVND (reference sequence). The CDR3 coding sequence is TGTGCCAGTTCCGGACTAGCGGGTGCCGGGGAGCTGTTTTTT. Translating it yields CASSGLAGAGELFF.

The rearrangement joins TRBV4-2 to TRBJ1-6; D ambiguous. V lost 3 bases, J lost 7 bases, and 13 bases lay in between. The germline V gene encodes CDR1 LGHNA and CDR2 YNFKEQ. CDR3 length: 15 amino acids. CDR3 nucleotide sequence: TGTGCCAGCAGCCAGAATCACGGGGAAAATTCACCCCTCCACTTT. As protein: CASSQNHGENSPLHF.

The V and J genes are TRBV4-2 and TRBJ2-1; 8 nucleotides align to TRBD2. With V trimmed by 1 base and J by 8 bases, 4 bases remained unmatched. Germline CDR1 and CDR2: LGHNA and YNFKEQ. The CDR3 consists of 14 residues. The CDR3 region has the DNA TGTGCCAGCAGCCAAGCGGGAGGGCCAGATGAGCAGTTCTTC. Its protein product is CASSQAGGPDEQFF.

This chain joins TRBV11-2 and TRBJ1-4, with a possible D match to TRBD1 (5 bases). Germline V lookup: CDR1 SGHAT, CDR2 FQNNGV. Trimming stripped 5 bases from V and 4 bases from J, with 20 bases between. This CDR3 has 17 amino acids. The CDR3 bases are TGTGCCAGCAGCGTCTCCTTGACCCAGGGTTATAATGAAAAACTGTTTTTT. Translation: CASSVSLTQGYNEKLFF.

The chain links TRBV7-2 to TRBJ1-3; D is unclear. Germline loops: CDR1 SGHTA, CDR2 FQGNSA. The length of the CDR3 is 13 residues. Trimming stripped 2 bases from V and 5 bases from J, with 7 bases between. The chain's CDR3 is CASSLPTRNTIYF. CDR3 bases: TGTGCCAGCAGCTTACCCACTAGAAACACCATATATTTT.

V gene TRBV11-2 combines with J gene TRBJ2-7; D not resolved. The CDR3 runs 12 residues. Germline CDR1 reads SGHAT; CDR2 reads FQNNGV. The V and J ends lost 1 base and 9 bases respectively, with 10 bases between them. CDR3 bases: TGTGCCAGCAGCTTAGTCAGTGTTGGGCAGTACTTC. It translates to CASSLVSVGQYF.